This entry features one T cell receptor (beta chain) sequence. Authors' analysis steps: Estimated nucleated cell counts came from reference gene primer amplification. The table came from immunoSEQ multiplex PCR; TCRdb's copy has only in-frame clones and leaves some out. The DNA gave D and trimming, while V, J and clone size come from that table. Altogether approximately 21,000 clones are present, around 74% being singletons, with the ten largest covering approximately 53%. V was cut by 5 bases and J by 0 bases, with 17 bases left in between. Per the germline V gene, CDR1 is GTSNPN and CDR2 is SVGIG (reference sequence). CDR3 length equals 17 residues. These data originate in a study of blood T cell repertoires in COVID-19. Looking at the study overall: Material from acute and convalescent COVID-19 was sourced from the United States, Italy and Spain. The analysed material was cDNA or gDNA that came from T cells, B-cell-depleted T cells, or PBMCs.

What was sequenced was peripheral blood. V gene TRBV30 combines with J gene TRBJ2-6; either TRBD1 or TRBD2 may supply D (6 bases each). The sequence derives from an elderly man with acute or convalescent COVID-19. For the CDR3, the DNA is TGTGCCTGGGGGGGGACATCCAAGGGCTCTGGGGCCAACGTCCTGACTTTC. Its protein is CAWGGTSKGSGANVLTF.